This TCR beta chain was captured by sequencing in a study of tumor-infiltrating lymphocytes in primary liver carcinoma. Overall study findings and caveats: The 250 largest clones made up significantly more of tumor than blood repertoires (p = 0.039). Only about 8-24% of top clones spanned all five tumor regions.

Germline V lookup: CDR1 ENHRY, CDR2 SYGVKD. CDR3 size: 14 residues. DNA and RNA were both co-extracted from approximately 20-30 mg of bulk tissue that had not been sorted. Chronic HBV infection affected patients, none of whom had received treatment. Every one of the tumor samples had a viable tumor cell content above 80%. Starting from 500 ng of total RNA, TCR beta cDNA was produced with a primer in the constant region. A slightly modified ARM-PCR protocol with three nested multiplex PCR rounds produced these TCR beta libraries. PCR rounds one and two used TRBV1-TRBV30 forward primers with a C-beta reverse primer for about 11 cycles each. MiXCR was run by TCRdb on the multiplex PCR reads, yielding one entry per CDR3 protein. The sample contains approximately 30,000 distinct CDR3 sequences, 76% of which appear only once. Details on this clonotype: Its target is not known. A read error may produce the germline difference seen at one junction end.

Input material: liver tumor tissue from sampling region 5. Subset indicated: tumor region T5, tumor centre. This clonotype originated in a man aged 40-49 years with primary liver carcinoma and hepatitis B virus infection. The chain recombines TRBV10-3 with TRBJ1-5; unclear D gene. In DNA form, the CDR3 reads TGTACCATCTGCGAGTATGAGGGCGATCAGCCCCAGCATTTT. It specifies CTICEYEGDQPQHF.